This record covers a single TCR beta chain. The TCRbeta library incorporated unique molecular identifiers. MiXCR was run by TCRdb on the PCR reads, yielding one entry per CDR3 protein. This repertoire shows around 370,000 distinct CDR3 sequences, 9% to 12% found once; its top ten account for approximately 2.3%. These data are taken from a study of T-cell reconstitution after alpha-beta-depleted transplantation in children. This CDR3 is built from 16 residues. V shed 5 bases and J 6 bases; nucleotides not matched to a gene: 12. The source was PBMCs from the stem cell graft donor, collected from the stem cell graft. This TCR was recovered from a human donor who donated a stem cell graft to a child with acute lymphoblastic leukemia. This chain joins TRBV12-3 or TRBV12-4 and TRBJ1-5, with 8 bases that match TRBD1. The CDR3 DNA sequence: TGTGCCAGCAGTGTAACCGGGACAGGACGAGGTCAGCCCCAGCATTTT. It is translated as CASSVTGTGRGQPQHF.